The rows below give T cell receptor beta chains drawn from one sample of a study of blood T cell repertoires in COVID-19. Profiled with immunoSEQ multiplex PCR; TCRdb holds only in-frame clones, not every one. The sample has 250,000 to 350,000 clones; more than 75% are singletons. Sequencing was performed on PBMCs or T cells enriched from blood (not recorded which). The origin of the receptors is a woman aged 55-75 years in a cohort exposed to, infected with or recovered from COVID-19 (not recorded which). The CDR3 runs from the conserved cysteine through the conserved F or W. D genes are given only for firm matches. Expanded clones get a size class; other rows say once, few or many, or leave the size out.

len | abundance | d_gene | j_gene | v_gene | CDR3nt | CDR3aa
15 | - | - | TRBJ2-1 | TRBV7-2 | TGTGCCAGCAGCTTAGGGCCCCTCTCCTACAATGAGCAGTTCTTC | CASSLGPLSYNEQFF
16 | - | TRBD2 | TRBJ2-1 | TRBV5-1 | TGCGCCAGCAGCTTGGCATTAGCGGGAGGGCCGAATGAGCAGTTCTTC | CASSLALAGGPNEQFF
14 | - | TRBD2 | TRBJ2-1 | TRBV27 | TGTGCCAGCAGGCTAGCGGGCTCCTACAATGAGCAGTTCTTC | CASRLAGSYNEQFF
13 | - | TRBD1 | TRBJ1-2 | TRBV12-3/TRBV12-4 | TGTGCCAGCAGTTTGACAGGGGGCTATGGCTACACCTTC | CASSLTGGYGYTF
16 | - | TRBD2 | TRBJ2-1 | TRBV5-1 | TGCGCCAGCAGCGCCTTACTAGCGGGAGAAGGCTATGAGCAGTTCTTC | CASSALLAGEGYEQFF
13 | - | - | TRBJ1-5 | TRBV2 | TGTGCCAGCAGTGGGCCCCCTAATCAGCCCCAGCATTTT | CASSGPPNQPQHF
16 | - | TRBD2 | TRBJ2-7 | TRBV5-1 | TGCGCCAGCAGCTTGGGTCTAGCGGGAGGCCCCTACGAGCAGTACTTC | CASSLGLAGGPYEQYF
12 | - | - | TRBJ2-7 | TRBV29-1 | TGCAGCGTTGGGCGGGGAGTGGACGAGCAGTACTTC | CSVGRGVDEQYF
14 | - | TRBD1 | TRBJ2-7 | TRBV6-5 | TGTGCCAGCGCCCGGGACAGGGATCATTACGAGCAGTACTTC | CASARDRDHYEQYF
15 | - | TRBD2 | TRBJ2-3 | TRBV7-2 | TGTGCCAGCAGCTTAGATCCTTTAGCGGGGTATACGCAGTATTTT | CASSLDPLAGYTQYF
18 | - | TRBD1 | TRBJ2-6 | TRBV14 | TGTGCCAGCAGCCATCTGACAGGGAAAGGCTCTGGGGCCAACGTCCTGACTTTC | CASSHLTGKGSGANVLTF
13 | - | TRBD2 | TRBJ2-2 | TRBV2 | TGTGCCAGCTCTAGCGGCAACACCGGGGAGCTGTTTTTT | CASSSGNTGELFF
13 | once | - | TRBJ1-2 | TRBV2 | TGTGCCAGCAGTGCGGACAGCAACTATGGCTACACCTTC | CASSADSNYGYTF
17 | few | TRBD2 | TRBJ2-1 | TRBV5-1 | TGCGCCAGCAGCTATACTACTACCGCTAGCGGGAGTAATGAGCAGTTCTTC | CASSYTTTASGSNEQFF
12 | - | TRBD2 | TRBJ2-5 | TRBV29-1 | TGCTCCTTAGCGGGAGGGTCAGAGACCCAGTACTTC | CSLAGGSETQYF
15 | - | TRBD1 | TRBJ2-2 | TRBV2 | TGTGCCAGCATGCGGACAGGGGTAATCACCGGGGAGCTGTTTTTT | CASMRTGVITGELFF
15 | - | TRBD2 | TRBJ2-1 | TRBV6-5 | TGTGCCAGCAGTTACTCGGGAGGGCCCAAAAATGAGCAGTTCTTC | CASSYSGGPKNEQFF
15 | - | TRBD1 | TRBJ1-2 | TRBV6-2/TRBV6-3 | TGTGCCAGCAGTGCCCAGGGACAGCTAAATTATGGCTACACCTTC | CASSAQGQLNYGYTF
15 | few | TRBD1 | TRBJ2-7 | TRBV5-1 | TGCGCCAGCAGCTCCGGGACAGGCTACTCCTACGAGCAGTACTTC | CASSSGTGYSYEQYF
13 | - | - | TRBJ1-1 | TRBV2 | TGTGCCAGCAGTGATCAGGGGAACACTGAAGCTTTCTTT | CASSDQGNTEAFF
15 | - | TRBD1 | TRBJ2-2 | TRBV5-4 | TGTGCCAGCAGCTTGCGACAGGGGAGCACCGGGGAGCTGTTTTTT | CASSLRQGSTGELFF
13 | once | - | TRBJ1-5 | TRBV7-2 | TGTGCCAGCAGCTTCGACAGGAATCAGCCCCAGCATTTT | CASSFDRNQPQHF
14 | - | - | TRBJ2-5 | TRBV5-4 | TGTGCCAGCAGCTTAAGGCGGAACCAAGAGACCCAGTACTTC | CASSLRRNQETQYF
14 | - | - | TRBJ2-3 | TRBV7-2 | TGTGCCAGCAGCCCAACTAGGTTGGTGGGTACGCAGTATTTT | CASSPTRLVGTQYF
14 | - | TRBD1 | TRBJ2-7 | TRBV28 | TGTGCCAGCACCCCTGGGGGACAGGTGCGCGAGCAGTACTTC | CASTPGGQVREQYF
12 | - | TRBD1 | TRBJ1-2 | TRBV3-1/TRBV3-2 | TGTGCCAGCAGGAGGACAGGTTATGGCTACACCTTC | CASRRTGYGYTF
13 | once | TRBD1 | TRBJ2-5 | TRBV10-3 | TGTGCCATCAAAGGGGGCGTCGGGGAGACCCAGTACTTC | CAIKGGVGETQYF
15 | - | - | TRBJ2-3 | TRBV10-2 | TGCGCCAGCAGGGTGAGGATGGCTAGCGAGGATACGCAGTATTTT | CASRVRMASEDTQYF
14 | - | - | TRBJ2-7 | TRBV7-9 | TGTGCCAGCAGCTTAGCGACAGTGCACTACGAGCAGTACTTC | CASSLATVHYEQYF
20 | - | TRBD2 | TRBJ2-1 | TRBV5-1 | TGCGCCAGCACACTCCTTTCCGGGAGGGGTGGAAGGAGCTCCTACAATGAGCAGTTCTTC | CASTLLSGRGGRSSYNEQFF
12 | - | - | TRBJ1-1 | TRBV6-1 | TGTGCCAGCAGACTTCAGGGGACTGAAGCTTTCTTT | CASRLQGTEAFF
13 | - | - | TRBJ1-2 | TRBV4-1 | TGCGCCAGCAGCCAAGATGAGGACTATGGCTACACCTTC | CASSQDEDYGYTF
15 | - | - | TRBJ2-4 | TRBV28 | TGTGCCAGCAGTTCCCCGGGACTAGCCAAAAACATTCAGTACTTC | CASSSPGLAKNIQYF
14 | - | TRBD1 | TRBJ2-7 | TRBV18 | TGTGCCAGCTCAGGGCAGGGGGACTCCTACGAGCAGTACTTC | CASSGQGDSYEQYF
16 | few | TRBD1 | TRBJ1-5 | TRBV28 | TGTGCCAGCAGTTCCTTGGGACAGGTGTTCAATCAGCCCCAGCATTTT | CASSSLGQVFNQPQHF
13 | - | - | TRBJ1-2 | TRBV28 | TGTGCCAGCACGGAGGGGACGAACTATGGCTACACCTTC | CASTEGTNYGYTF
18 | - | - | TRBJ2-7 | TRBV21-1 | TGTGCCAGCAGCAACACCGACAGGGAAACGAGTAAGGCCTACGAGCAGTACTTC | CASSNTDRETSKAYEQYF
18 | - | TRBD2 | TRBJ2-3 | TRBV28 | TGTGCCAGCAGCCATGGCCCGGGGACTAGCGGATTCACAGATACGCAGTATTTT | CASSHGPGTSGFTDTQYF
18 | - | - | TRBJ2-6 | TRBV4-1 | TGCGCCAGCAGCCAAGTGGGCCAAGGGGGGGCTGGGGCCAACGTCCTGACTTTC | CASSQVGQGGAGANVLTF
15 | - | TRBD1 | TRBJ1-5 | TRBV19 | TGTGCCAGTACCCCCGACAGGGGCGGCAATCAGCCCCAGCATTTT | CASTPDRGGNQPQHF
14 | once | - | TRBJ2-3 | TRBV21-1 | TGTGCCAGCAGCACTTCTAGTAGCACAGATACGCAGTATTTT | CASSTSSSTDTQYF
13 | - | - | TRBJ2-1 | TRBV10-3 | TGTGCCATCAGAATGGACTTTGACAATGAGCAGTTCTTC | CAIRMDFDNEQFF
13 | few | TRBD1 | TRBJ1-4 | TRBV5-6 | TGTGCCAGCAGCCGGGACAGGGTTGAAAAACTGTTTTTT | CASSRDRVEKLFF
15 | few | - | TRBJ1-3 | TRBV5-8 | TGTGCCAGCAGCTCGACAGCTTACTCTGGAAACACCATATATTTT | CASSSTAYSGNTIYF
14 | - | - | TRBJ2-3 | TRBV5-1 | TGCGCCAGCAGCCCCGGGACTCTCACAGATACGCAGTATTTT | CASSPGTLTDTQYF